The next 10 T cell receptor beta chains were all read from a single sample in a study of cytotoxic CD8 clonotypes in ibrutinib-treated CLL. Sequencing used immunoSEQ multiplex PCR; TCRdb keeps in-frame clones, though not all of them. The data show over 200,000 clones, with 75% to 80% seen just once and 9.5% to 12% held by the top ten. Material: PBMCs, obtained after 12 months of ibrutinib treatment. These receptors originate from a human donor with chronic lymphocytic leukemia.

V is TRBV19 and J is TRBJ2-3; D is ambiguous. The CDR3 is made up of 13 amino acids. V lost 7 bases and J lost 1, with 9 bases in between. Germline assignment: CDR1 LNHDA and CDR2 SQIVND (reference sequence). Here the CDR3 DNA reads TGTGCCAGTATTCTTCCGGGCACAGATACGCAGTATTTT. Amino acids: CASILPGTDTQYF. The full variable domain, in which reference TRBV19 and TRBJ2-3 provide the parts outside the CDR3, is DGGITQSPKYLFRKEGQNVTLSCEQNLNHDAMYWYRQDPGQGLRLIYYSQIVNDFQKGDIAEGYSVSREKKESFPLTVTSAQKNPTAFYLCASILPGTDTQYFGPGTRLTVL.

The gene calls are TRBV30 and TRBJ2-7; TRBD2 might be the D (6 bases). The germline V gene encodes CDR1 GTSNPN and CDR2 SVGIG (reference sequence). The CDR3 has 13 residues. Trimming stripped 2 bases from V and 4 bases from J, with 12 bases between. The CDR3 loop is CAWSRDSVYEQYF. CDR3 DNA: TGTGCCTGGAGTAGGGACTCCGTATACGAGCAGTACTTC.

Comment on this clone: This sample also contains other DNA sequences that code for the same CDR3. This sequence joins TRBV5-1 and TRBJ2-5; D tentatively reads TRBD1 or TRBD2 (5 bases each). CDR1 and CDR2 (germline): SGHRS, YFSETQ. This CDR3 is built from 15 residues. V lost 0 bases and J lost 1, with 10 bases in between. The CDR3 is CASSLVWGTQETQYF. DNA for the CDR3: TGCGCCAGCAGCTTGGTCTGGGGGACCCAAGAGACCCAGTACTTC.

The rearrangement joins TRBV2 to TRBJ2-7; either TRBD1 or TRBD2 may fit D (6 bases each). The CDR3 sequence is 14 residues long. Per the germline V gene, CDR1 is SNHLY and CDR2 is FYNNEI. The V and J ends lost 4 bases and 2 bases respectively, with 12 bases between them. The CDR3, as DNA: TGTGCCAGCAGTGTAAAGGGGGGTACCTACGAGCAGTACTTC. Its translation is CASSVKGGTYEQYF. Combining the CDR3 with reference TRBV2 and TRBJ2-7 gives the whole variable domain EPEVTQTPSHQVTQMGQEVILRCVPISNHLYFYWYRQILGQKVEFLVSFYNNEISEKSEIFDDQFSVERPDGSNFTLKIRSTKLEDSAMYFCASSVKGGTYEQYFGPGTRLTVT.

V is TRBV7-2 and J is TRBJ1-2, with 11 bases identical to TRBD1. This CDR3 contains 13 residues. Trimming removed 5 bases from V and 8 bases from J; junction bases left unmatched: 4. The germline CDR1 and CDR2 sequences are SGHTA and FQGNSA. CDR3 DNA: TGTGCCAGCAGCCCGGGACAGGGGGAGGGCTACACCTTC. It codes for CASSPGQGEGYTF.

This chain connects TRBV30 to TRBJ2-2; D possibly matches TRBD1 or TRBD2 (5 bases each). Trimming left V 0 bases short and J 5 bases short, with 13 bases between. CDR1 is GTSNPN, CDR2 SVGIG, per germline (reference sequence). This CDR3 comprises 15 residues. For the CDR3, the DNA is TGTGCCTGGAGTGTGCTGGGGACGGGAACCGGGGAGCTGTTTTTT. This gives the protein CAWSVLGTGTGELFF.

This chain uses TRBV7-9 with TRBJ1-2; perhaps TRBD1 as D (5 bases). The CDR3 consists of 15 residues. CDR1 and CDR2 from the germline V gene are SEHNR and FQNEAQ (reference sequence). V shed 5 bases and J shed 1 base, with 14 bases lying between them. CDR3 nucleotide sequence: TGTGCCAGCAGCCCGAACCCAGGGCTTAACTATGGCTACACCTTC. Its protein is CASSPNPGLNYGYTF.

J is TRBJ2-5 and V is TRBV5-4; a possible D gene is TRBD2 (6 bases). V lost 0 bases, J lost 3 bases, and 6 bases lay in between. The CDR3 runs 13 residues. The V gene's germline CDR1 is SGHNT and CDR2 YYREEE (reference sequence). CDR3 residues: CASSLEREETQYF. In nucleotides, the CDR3 is TGTGCCAGCAGCTTGGAGCGGGAAGAGACCCAGTACTTC.

The J gene is TRBJ2-1, the V gene TRBV9; no clear D. Trimming removed 2 bases at V and 12 bases at J, with 12 bases between. CDR3 size: 12 residues. Germline values: CDR1 SGDLS, CDR2 YYNGEE. CDR3 DNA sequence: TGTGCCAGCAGCGTCCCGGTTAGTGCGCAGTTCTTC. Translation: CASSVPVSAQFF. The complete variable domain, with remaining parts taken from reference TRBV9 and TRBJ2-1, reads DSGVTQTPKHLITATGQRVTLRCSPRSGDLSVYWYQQSLDQGLQFLIQYYNGEERAKGNILERFSAQQFPDLHSELNLSSLELGDSALYFCASSVPVSAQFFGPGTRLTVL.

The chain uses TRBV16 and TRBJ2-1; a possible D gene is TRBD1 (5 bases). This CDR3 has 13 amino acids. The germline V gene has CDR1 KGHSY and CDR2 FQNENV. Trimming took 2 bases from V and 10 from J, leaving 12 bases between them. CDR3 in DNA: TGTGCCAGCAGCCAAGGGGCCCTGGGGGAGCAGTTCTTC. Its protein is CASSQGALGEQFF.